This T cell receptor beta chain was profiled in a study of blood T cell repertoires in COVID-19. Produced via immunoSEQ multiplex PCR; TCRdb's table is partial and in-frame only. The sample includes 360,000 or so clones, about four fifths of them seen just once. Assignment of participants to cohorts was predicated upon participant-reported clinical history. The CDR3 has 11 amino acids. Germline CDR1 MNHEY, CDR2 SVGAGI. V shed 5 bases and J 8 bases; nucleotides not matched to a gene: 2. The specimen was PBMCs or T cells enriched from blood (not recorded which). The chain carries TRBV6-5 and TRBJ1-2, with 7 bases that match TRBD1. The receptor was isolated from a woman in her forties or fifties who had recovered from COVID-19. In DNA, the CDR3 is TGTGCCAGCAGTACAGGGGAGGGCTACACCTTC. Amino acid sequence: CASSTGEGYTF.